This T cell receptor (beta chain) came from a study of T cells after yellow fever vaccination. Study-wide results and limits: Primary-vaccination clones mostly resurfaced post-booster (around 96% CD4, more than 80% CD8). It was a weaker secondary response, yet one that peaked faster, at day 5 versus 15.

As for this clonotype: Its antigen is still unknown.

This CDR3 spans 17 amino acids. CDR1 is MNHEY and CDR2 is SVGAGI in the germline V gene. V dropped 0 bases and J dropped 6; count of bases not matched to a gene: 10. It was through 5'RACE template switching that TCR cDNA was made, with a universal primer site and UMIs added. TCRdb passed the 5' RACE reads through MiXCR, listing each CDR3 protein once. This table has about 400,000 distinct CDR3 sequences, 11% appearing once. This TCR came from a young man who received the YFV17D yellow fever vaccine. The chain uses TRBV6-5 and TRBJ2-3; 9 bases match TRBD2. The sequencing used PBMCs, collected on the day of the first yellow fever vaccination. DNA for the CDR3: TGTGCCAGCAGTTACTCCGTTGCTAGCGGGGAAACTGATACGCAGTATTTT. It specifies CASSYSVASGETDTQYF.